A single sample is the source of the 19 T cell receptor beta chains below, sequenced in a study of blood T cell repertoires in COVID-19. Method: immunoSEQ multiplex PCR; TCRdb's copy keeps in-frame clones and lacks some. The sample lists tens of thousands of clones; 70% to 75% were seen once. Sequencing was performed on peripheral blood. The receptors originated from a man aged 45-60 years with active or convalescent COVID-19.

The chain is built from TRBV14 and TRBJ2-3; TRBD2 agrees at 7 bases. The germline V gene encodes CDR1 SGHDN and CDR2 FVKESK. Losses at the gene ends were 4 bases for V and 0 bases for J; bases not matched to a gene: 1. CDR3 length equals 14 residues. In DNA, the CDR3 is TGTGCCAGCAGCCCGCGGGGGAGCACAGATACGCAGTATTTT. Its protein product is CASSPRGSTDTQYF.

The chain recombines TRBV19 with TRBJ2-2, with 9 bases matching TRBD2. The CDR3 has 16 residues. V shed 7 bases, J shed 1 base, and the junction held 7 bases outside the gene matches. The germline V gene has CDR1 LNHDA and CDR2 SQIVND (reference sequence). CDR3 in amino acids: CASTLSTSGNTGELFF. As DNA, the CDR3 is TGTGCCAGTACCTTATCGACTAGCGGGAACACCGGGGAGCTGTTTTTT.

This clone has just a few counts. The rearrangement links TRBV7-3 to TRBJ1-1, with 7 bases lining up with TRBD1. The CDR3 length is 14 residues. Trimming at V came to 3 bases and at J to 4 bases, leaving 5 bases not matched to a gene. The germline CDR1 and CDR2 sequences are SGHTA and FQGTGA. For the CDR3, the DNA is TGTGCCAGCAGCTTCCGACAGGGCAGCACTGAAGCTTTCTTT. It specifies CASSFRQGSTEAFF.

V and J are TRBV27 and TRBJ2-7, with 9 positions matching TRBD2. The CDR3 spans 14 residues. The germline gives CDR1 MNHEY, CDR2 SMNVEV (reference sequence). With V trimmed by 6 bases and J by 0 bases, 3 bases remained unmatched. CDR3 sequence (DNA): TGTGCCAGCAGCGATAGCGGGAGCTCCTACGAGCAGTACTTC. As protein: CASSDSGSSYEQYF.

This clone was seen a handful of times. The chain couples TRBV4-1 to TRBJ2-3, with TRBD2 matching over 8 bases. The CDR3 is 17 amino acids. CDR1 MGHRA and CDR2 YSYEKL come from the germline V gene. V shed 1 base and J 3 bases; nucleotides not matched to a gene: 9. The CDR3 region has the DNA TGCGCCAGCAGCCAAGCGGTAGCGGGGACCCCTACAGATACGCAGTATTTT. Translating gives CASSQAVAGTPTDTQYF.

This clone was picked up one time. J is TRBJ2-3 and V is TRBV6-1; tentatively, D is TRBD2 (5 bases). Trimming left V 2 bases short and J 3 bases short, with 15 bases between. Germline V lookup: CDR1 MNHNS, CDR2 SASEGT. The CDR3 length is 16 residues. The CDR3 DNA reads as TGTGCCAGCAGTGAACAAGCGGCCCTTAAAACAGATACGCAGTATTTT. Its protein is CASSEQAALKTDTQYF.

V and J are TRBV12-3 or TRBV12-4 and TRBJ2-7; D may be TRBD2 (5 bases). CDR3 size: 12 residues. Trimming left V 7 bases short and J 5 bases short, with 12 bases between. The CDR3 DNA reads TGTGCCAGCATCATGGGGAGCCACGAGCAGTACTTC. Translation gives CASIMGSHEQYF.

This rearrangement joins TRBV2 to TRBJ1-4, with D possibly being TRBD1 (5 bases). The V gene's germline CDR1 is SNHLY and CDR2 FYNNEI. The ends were cut back, 4 bases at V and 4 bases at J, with 7 bases in the middle. The CDR3 spans 13 residues. CDR3 DNA sequence: TGTGCCAGCAGTGCAGGGATTAATGAAAAACTGTTTTTT. It yields the protein CASSAGINEKLFF.

The rearrangement uses TRBV6-5 and TRBJ1-1; the match to TRBD1 covers 7 bases. Germline-derived CDR1 and CDR2 are MNHEY and SVGAGI. After removal of 6 bases from V and 3 bases from J, the junction contained 4 bases not matched to a gene. The CDR3 loop spans 13 amino acids. CDR3 in amino acids: CASRTGVDTEAFF. For the CDR3, the DNA is TGTGCCAGCAGAACAGGGGTAGACACTGAAGCTTTCTTT.

This clone was observed a single time. The chain recombines TRBV11-2 with TRBJ2-3; D gene uncertain. The CDR3 length is 18 residues. Germline-derived CDR1 and CDR2 are SGHAT and FQNNGV. Trimming shortened V by 1 base and J by 3 bases, and 20 bases separated the two germline ends. The CDR3 region is CASSLVWQATLRTDTQYF. The CDR3 DNA is TGTGCCAGCAGCTTAGTATGGCAGGCTACCCTTAGGACAGATACGCAGTATTTT.

The chain employs TRBV9 and TRBJ2-3; the D is unclear. The CDR3 length is 12 residues. With 6 bases removed from V and 10 bases from J, the gap between germline ends came to 15 bases. Germline loops: CDR1 SGDLS, CDR2 YYNGEE. CDR3 DNA: TGTGCCAGCACCGAGATTCGTCGGGCGCAGTATTTT. The encoded protein is CASTEIRRAQYF.

CDR3 bases: TGCGCCAGCAGCCAAGAGGGCAGCACTAACTATGGCTACACCTTC. This codes for CASSQEGSTNYGYTF. V gene TRBV4-1 combines with J gene TRBJ1-2; D is ambiguous. The CDR3 runs to 15 residues. Germline values: CDR1 MGHRA, CDR2 YSYEKL. The V end was cut by 0 bases, the J end by 0 bases, with 8 bases between.

J is TRBJ1-2 and V is TRBV19; D is uncertain. The CDR3 loop spans 15 amino acids. Germline CDR1 LNHDA, CDR2 SQIVND (reference sequence). Trimming pared 7 bases from V and 8 bases from J, leaving 23 bases between. The CDR3 region has the DNA TGTGCCAGTAATACCCAACTATTTAACCAACGAGGCTACACCTTC. Protein: CASNTQLFNQRGYTF.

A few counts support this clone. The V gene is TRBV9, the J gene TRBJ2-7, with 10 bases matching TRBD1. The germline V gene has CDR1 SGDLS and CDR2 YYNGEE. CDR3 length equals 13 residues. V was pared by 4 bases and J by 5 bases, with 3 bases of the junction left unmatched. The CDR3 is CASSTDRGHEQYF. The DNA for the CDR3 is TGTGCCAGCAGCACAGACAGGGGGCACGAGCAGTACTTC.

The chain couples TRBV5-6 to TRBJ1-6; D is possibly TRBD1 (5 bases). Germline V gene lookup returns CDR1 SGHDT and CDR2 YYEEEE. The V end was cut by 6 bases, the J end by 7 bases, with 14 bases between. The CDR3 loop spans 14 amino acids. The CDR3 loop is CASTRRGWNSPLHF. In nucleotides, the CDR3 is TGTGCCAGCACCCGTAGGGGTTGGAATTCACCCCTCCACTTT. Full variable domain (remainder filled in from reference TRBV5-6 and TRBJ1-6): DAGVTQSPTHLIKTRGQQVTLRCSPKSGHDTVSWYQQALGQGPQFIFQYYEEEERQRGNFPDRFSGHQFPNYSSELNVNALLLGDSALYLCASTRRGWNSPLHFGNGTRLTVT.

This clone was seen a few times. V is TRBV7-2 and J is TRBJ1-5; 9 bases line up with TRBD1. This CDR3 spans 14 amino acids. The V gene's germline CDR1 is SGHTA and CDR2 FQGNSA. The V gene end was trimmed by 7 bases and the J gene end by 2 bases; junction bases not matched to a gene: 3. As DNA, the CDR3 is TGTGCCAGCAACAGACAGGGGGGCAATCAGCCCCAGCATTTT. The encoded protein is CASNRQGGNQPQHF.

The rearrangement joins TRBV5-6 to TRBJ1-4; perhaps TRBD1 as D (6 bases). Germline V gene data show CDR1 as SGHDT and CDR2 as YYEEEE. The CDR3 is 14 amino acids. Trimming shortened V by 2 bases and J by 8 bases, and 13 bases separated the two germline ends. The CDR3 sequence: CASSFRTAGEKLFF. CDR3 DNA sequence: TGTGCCAGCAGCTTCAGGACAGCAGGAGAAAAACTGTTTTTT. The full variable domain, in which reference TRBV5-6 and TRBJ1-4 provide the parts outside the CDR3, is DAGVTQSPTHLIKTRGQQVTLRCSPKSGHDTVSWYQQALGQGPQFIFQYYEEEERQRGNFPDRFSGHQFPNYSSELNVNALLLGDSALYLCASSFRTAGEKLFFGSGTQLSVL.

This rearrangement joins TRBV9 to TRBJ1-3, with D hard to call. There are 14 residues in the CDR3. Germline CDR1 and CDR2: SGDLS and YYNGEE. Trimming stripped 0 bases from V and 0 bases from J, with 4 bases between. In DNA, the CDR3 is TGTGCCAGCAGCGTAGAGAGCTCTGGAAACACCATATATTTT. This sequence encodes CASSVESSGNTIYF.

The V call is TRBV27, the J call TRBJ1-1; D uncertain. Germline values: CDR1 MNHEY, CDR2 SMNVEV (reference sequence). This CDR3 is built from 13 residues. V was trimmed by 3 bases and J by 1 base, leaving 6 bases between them. The DNA of the CDR3 is TGTGCCAGCAGTTTTGTGAGGAACACTGAAGCTTTCTTT. Amino acids: CASSFVRNTEAFF.